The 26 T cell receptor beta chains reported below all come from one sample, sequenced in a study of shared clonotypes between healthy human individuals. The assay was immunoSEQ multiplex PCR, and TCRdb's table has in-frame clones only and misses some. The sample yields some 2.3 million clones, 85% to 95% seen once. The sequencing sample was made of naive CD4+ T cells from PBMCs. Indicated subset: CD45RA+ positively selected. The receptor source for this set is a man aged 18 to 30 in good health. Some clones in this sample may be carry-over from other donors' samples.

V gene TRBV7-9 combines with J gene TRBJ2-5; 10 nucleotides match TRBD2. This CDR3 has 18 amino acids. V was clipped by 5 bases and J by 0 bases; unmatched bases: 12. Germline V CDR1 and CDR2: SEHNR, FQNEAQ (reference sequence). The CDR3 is CASSPGLAAMGYQETQYF. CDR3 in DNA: TGTGCCAGCAGCCCAGGACTAGCGGCCATGGGGTACCAAGAGACCCAGTACTTC.

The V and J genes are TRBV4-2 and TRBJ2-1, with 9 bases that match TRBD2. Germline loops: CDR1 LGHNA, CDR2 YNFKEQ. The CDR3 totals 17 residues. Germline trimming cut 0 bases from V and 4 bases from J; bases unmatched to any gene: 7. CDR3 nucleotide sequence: TGTGCCAGCAGCCAAGAGCCCTCAGCGGGAGGTTACAATGAGCAGTTCTTC. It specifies CASSQEPSAGGYNEQFF.

The CDR3 protein is CASSLMALNQPQHF. The DNA of the CDR3 is TGTGCCAGCAGTTTAATGGCCCTCAATCAGCCCCAGCATTTT. The chain employs TRBV27 and TRBJ1-5; no firm D call. The germline gives CDR1 MNHEY, CDR2 SMNVEV (reference sequence). V lost 2 bases and J 3 bases, leaving 8 bases between the germline ends. This CDR3 has 14 residues.

CDR3 residues: CASSLMRNTEAFF. The CDR3 DNA reads as TGTGCCAGCAGTCTGATGAGGAACACTGAAGCTTTCTTT. The chain has TRBV6-5 and TRBJ1-1; D is unclear. Trimming stripped 5 bases from V and 1 base from J, with 8 bases between. CDR3 size: 13 residues. Germline CDR1 is MNHEY and CDR2 is SVGAGI.

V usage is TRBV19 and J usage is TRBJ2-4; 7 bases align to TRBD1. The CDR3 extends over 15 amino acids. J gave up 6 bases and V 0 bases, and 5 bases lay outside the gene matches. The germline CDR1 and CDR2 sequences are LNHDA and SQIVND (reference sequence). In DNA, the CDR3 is TGTGCCAGTAGTATAGACCCAGACAGGGCAAACATTCAGTACTTC. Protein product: CASSIDPDRANIQYF.

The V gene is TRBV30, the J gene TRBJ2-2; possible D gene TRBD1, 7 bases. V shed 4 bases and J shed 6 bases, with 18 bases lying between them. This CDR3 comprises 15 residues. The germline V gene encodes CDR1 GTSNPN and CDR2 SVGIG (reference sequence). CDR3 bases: TGTGCCTGGACCAGGGGGGATGTCGTGGCCGGGGAGCTGTTTTTT. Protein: CAWTRGDVVAGELFF.

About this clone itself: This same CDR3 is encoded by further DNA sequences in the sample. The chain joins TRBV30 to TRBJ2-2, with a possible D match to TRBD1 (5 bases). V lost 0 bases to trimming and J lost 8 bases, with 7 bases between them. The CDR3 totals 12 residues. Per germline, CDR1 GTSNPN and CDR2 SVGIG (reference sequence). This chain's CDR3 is CAWSVQVGELFF. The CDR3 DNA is TGTGCCTGGAGTGTACAGGTGGGGGAGCTGTTTTTT.

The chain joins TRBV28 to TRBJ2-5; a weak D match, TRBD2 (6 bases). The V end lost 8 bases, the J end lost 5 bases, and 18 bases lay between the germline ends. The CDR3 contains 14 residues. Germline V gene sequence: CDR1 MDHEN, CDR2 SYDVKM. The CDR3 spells CASLGGVARETQYF. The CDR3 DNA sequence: TGTGCCAGCCTCGGCGGGGTGGCGAGGGAGACCCAGTACTTC.

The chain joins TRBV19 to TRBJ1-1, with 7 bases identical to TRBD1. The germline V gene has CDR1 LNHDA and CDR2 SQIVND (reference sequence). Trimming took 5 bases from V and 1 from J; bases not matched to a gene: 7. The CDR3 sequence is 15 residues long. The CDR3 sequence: CASSGQRQGNTEAFF. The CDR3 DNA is TGTGCCAGTAGTGGACAGAGACAGGGGAACACTGAAGCTTTCTTT.

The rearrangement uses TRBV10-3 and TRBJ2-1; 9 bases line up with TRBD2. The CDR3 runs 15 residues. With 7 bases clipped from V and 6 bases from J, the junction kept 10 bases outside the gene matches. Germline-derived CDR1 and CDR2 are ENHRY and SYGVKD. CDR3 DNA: TGTGCCATCAACCCAGGGGTAGCGGGAGCCAATGAGCAGTTCTTC. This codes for CAINPGVAGANEQFF.

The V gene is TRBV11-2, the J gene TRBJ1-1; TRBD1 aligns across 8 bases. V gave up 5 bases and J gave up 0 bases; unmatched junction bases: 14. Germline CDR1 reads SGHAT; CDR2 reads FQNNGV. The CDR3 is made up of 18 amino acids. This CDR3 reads CASSPRTGSPLMNTEAFF. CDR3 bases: TGTGCCAGCAGCCCGAGGACAGGGAGTCCCCTCATGAACACTGAAGCTTTCTTT.

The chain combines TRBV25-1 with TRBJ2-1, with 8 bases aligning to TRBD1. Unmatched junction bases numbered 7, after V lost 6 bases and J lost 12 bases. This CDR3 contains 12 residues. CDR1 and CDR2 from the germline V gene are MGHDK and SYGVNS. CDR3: CASRKLGQGQFF. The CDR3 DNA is TGTGCCAGCAGGAAACTCGGACAGGGGCAGTTCTTC.

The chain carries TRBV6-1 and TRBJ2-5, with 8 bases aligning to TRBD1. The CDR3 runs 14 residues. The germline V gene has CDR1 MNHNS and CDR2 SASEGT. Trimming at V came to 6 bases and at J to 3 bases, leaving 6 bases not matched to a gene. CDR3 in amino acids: CASSAPTGEETQYF. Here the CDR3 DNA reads TGTGCCAGCAGCGCTCCGACAGGGGAAGAGACCCAGTACTTC.

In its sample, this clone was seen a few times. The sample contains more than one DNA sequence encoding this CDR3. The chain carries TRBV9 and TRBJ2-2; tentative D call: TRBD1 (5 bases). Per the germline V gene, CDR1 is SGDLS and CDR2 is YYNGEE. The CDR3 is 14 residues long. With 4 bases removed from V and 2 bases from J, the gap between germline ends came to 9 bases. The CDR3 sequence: CASSPQGNTGELFF. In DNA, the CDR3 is TGTGCCAGCAGCCCCCAGGGCAACACCGGGGAGCTGTTTTTT.

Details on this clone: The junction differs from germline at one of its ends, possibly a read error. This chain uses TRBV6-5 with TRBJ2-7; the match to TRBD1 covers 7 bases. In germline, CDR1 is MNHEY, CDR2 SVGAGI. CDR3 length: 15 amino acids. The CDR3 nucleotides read TGTGCCAGCAGTTACTCCCCGGGGACAGACTACGGGCAGTACTTC. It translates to CASSYSPGTDYGQYF.

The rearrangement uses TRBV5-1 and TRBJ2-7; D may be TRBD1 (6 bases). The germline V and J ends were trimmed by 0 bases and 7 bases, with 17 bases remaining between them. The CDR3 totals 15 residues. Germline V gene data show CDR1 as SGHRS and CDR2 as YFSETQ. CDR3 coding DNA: TGCGCCAGCAGCTTGGTGGCAGGGGATCCGAATGAGCAGTACTTC. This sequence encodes CASSLVAGDPNEQYF.

DNA for the CDR3: TGTGCCAGCAAATCACTAGCGGGAGGCCTGCGAGATACGCAGTATTTT. Protein: CASKSLAGGLRDTQYF. The gene calls are TRBV28 and TRBJ2-3; 12 nucleotides agree with TRBD2. Looked up from germline, CDR1 is MDHEN and CDR2 is SYDVKM. Trimming cost V 7 bases and J 5 bases; bases outside gene matches: 10. The CDR3 is 16 residues long.

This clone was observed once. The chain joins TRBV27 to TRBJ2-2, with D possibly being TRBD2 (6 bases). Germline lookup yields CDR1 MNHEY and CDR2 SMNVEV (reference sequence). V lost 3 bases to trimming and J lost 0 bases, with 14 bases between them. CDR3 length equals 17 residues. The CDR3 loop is CASSFRLAPTNTGELFF. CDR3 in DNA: TGTGCCAGCAGTTTTCGTCTAGCGCCCACGAACACCGGGGAGCTGTTTTTT.

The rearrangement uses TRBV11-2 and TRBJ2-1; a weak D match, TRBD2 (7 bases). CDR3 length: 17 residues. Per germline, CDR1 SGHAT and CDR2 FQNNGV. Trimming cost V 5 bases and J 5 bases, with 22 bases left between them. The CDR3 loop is CASSVRGGTNLNNEQFF. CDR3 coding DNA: TGTGCCAGCAGCGTAAGGGGGGGGACTAACCTGAACAATGAGCAGTTCTTC.

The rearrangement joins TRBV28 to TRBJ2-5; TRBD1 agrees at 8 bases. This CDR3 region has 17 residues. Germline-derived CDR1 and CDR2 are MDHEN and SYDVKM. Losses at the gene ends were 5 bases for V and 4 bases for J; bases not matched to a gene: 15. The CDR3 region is CASSPPITGGFLETQYF. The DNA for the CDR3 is TGTGCCAGCAGTCCACCCATTACAGGGGGTTTCTTAGAGACCCAGTACTTC.

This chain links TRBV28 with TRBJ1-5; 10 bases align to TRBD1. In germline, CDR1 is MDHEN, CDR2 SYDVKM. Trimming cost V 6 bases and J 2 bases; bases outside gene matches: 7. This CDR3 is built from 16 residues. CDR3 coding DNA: TGTGCCAGCAGAATCCGGGACAGGGGAGGCAATCAGCCCCAGCATTTT. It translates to CASRIRDRGGNQPQHF.

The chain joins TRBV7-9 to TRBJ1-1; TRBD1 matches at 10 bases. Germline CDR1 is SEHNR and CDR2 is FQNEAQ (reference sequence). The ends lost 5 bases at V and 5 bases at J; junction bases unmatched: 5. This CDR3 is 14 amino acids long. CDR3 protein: CASSQTGGQTEAFF. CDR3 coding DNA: TGTGCCAGCAGCCAGACAGGGGGCCAGACTGAAGCTTTCTTT.

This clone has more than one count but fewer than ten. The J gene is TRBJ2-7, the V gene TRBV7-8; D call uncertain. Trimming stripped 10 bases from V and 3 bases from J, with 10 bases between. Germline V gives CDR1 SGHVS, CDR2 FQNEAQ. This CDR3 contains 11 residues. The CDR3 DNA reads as TGTGCCACAGGATGGGGCTACGAGCAGTACTTC. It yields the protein CATGWGYEQYF. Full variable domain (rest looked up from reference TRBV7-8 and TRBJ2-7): GAGVSQSPRYKVAKRGQDVALRCDPISGHVSLFWYQQALGQGPEFLTYFQNEAQLDKSGLPSDRFFAERPEGSVSTLKIQRTQQEDSAVYLCATGWGYEQYFGPGTRLTVT.

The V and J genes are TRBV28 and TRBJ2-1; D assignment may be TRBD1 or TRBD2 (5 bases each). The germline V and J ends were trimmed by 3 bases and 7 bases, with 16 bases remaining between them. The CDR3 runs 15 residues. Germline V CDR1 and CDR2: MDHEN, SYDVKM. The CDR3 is CASSLTSPGLNEQFF. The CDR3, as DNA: TGTGCCAGCAGTTTGACGTCTCCGGGGCTGAATGAGCAGTTCTTC.

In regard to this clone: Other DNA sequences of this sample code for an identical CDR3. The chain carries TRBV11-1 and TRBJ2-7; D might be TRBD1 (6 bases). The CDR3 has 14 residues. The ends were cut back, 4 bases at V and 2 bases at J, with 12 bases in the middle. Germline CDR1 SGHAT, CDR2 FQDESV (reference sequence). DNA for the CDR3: TGTGCCAGCAGCTCGCAGGGGACCGCCTACGAGCAGTACTTC. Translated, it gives CASSSQGTAYEQYF.

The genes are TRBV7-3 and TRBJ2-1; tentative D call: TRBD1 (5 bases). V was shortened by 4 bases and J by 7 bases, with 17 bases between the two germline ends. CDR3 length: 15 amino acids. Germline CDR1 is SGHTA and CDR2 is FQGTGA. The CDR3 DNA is TGTGCCAGCAGCTCAGTTCCGGGTGGGGCGAATGAGCAGTTCTTC. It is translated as CASSSVPGGANEQFF.